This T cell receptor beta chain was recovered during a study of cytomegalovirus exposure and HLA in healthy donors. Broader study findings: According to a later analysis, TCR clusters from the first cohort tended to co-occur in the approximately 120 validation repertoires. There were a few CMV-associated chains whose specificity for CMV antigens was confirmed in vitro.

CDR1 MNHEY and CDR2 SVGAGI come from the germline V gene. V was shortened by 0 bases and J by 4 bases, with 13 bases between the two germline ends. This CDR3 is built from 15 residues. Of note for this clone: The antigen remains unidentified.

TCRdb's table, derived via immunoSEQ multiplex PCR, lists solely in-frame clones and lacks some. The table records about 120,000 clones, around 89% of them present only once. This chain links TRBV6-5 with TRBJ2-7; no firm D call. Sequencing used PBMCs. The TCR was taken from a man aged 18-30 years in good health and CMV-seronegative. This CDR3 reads CASSYSPEQPYEQYF. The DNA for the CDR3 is TGTGCCAGCAGTTACTCGCCGGAACAGCCATACGAGCAGTACTTC.